Reported below is one T cell receptor beta chain. The CDR3 runs 13 residues. Germline V lookup: CDR1 SGHDN, CDR2 FVKESK. This sample was included in a study of siplizumab effects on memory and regulatory T cells. Assay used: immunoSEQ multiplex PCR; TCRdb lists only in-frame clones, some missing. The sample comprises 85,000 to 90,000 clones, 75% to 90% of which are singletons, and 15% rests with the top ten. The source is a human donor in good health. The rearrangement uses TRBV14 and TRBJ2-5; D call uncertain. The J call is in doubt because the DNA end fits TRBJ2-7 better. Specimen: CD4+ T cells sorted from blood. The CDR3 DNA reads TGTGCCAGCAGCCAAGGGCGAGGTTACGAGCAGTACTTC. The encoded protein is CASSQGRGYEQYF.